This TCR beta chain derives from a study of T cells in Graves' hyperthyroidism and ophthalmopathy. The TCR beta CDR3 regions underwent amplification using RNA transcripts as the source. HTBI primers were employed in a first-round RT-PCR of the TCR CDR3. TCRdb recomputed calls from the multiplex PCR reads with MiXCR, one row per CDR3 protein. Of fewer than 450,000 distinct CDR3 sequences detected, approximately 18% appear once; the ten largest clones hold around a third. The sample holds a few counts of this clonotype. The antigen remains undetermined. Preceding any ophthalmopathy symptoms, the blood sample dates from first hyperthyroidism diagnosis. General study points: The blood repertoire included most of the expanded thyroid clonotypes above 0.001.

Germline assignment: CDR1 SGHDT and CDR2 YYEEEE. Trimming took off 0 bases at V and 6 bases at J, with 12 bases between the two ends. The CDR3 runs to 14 residues. The sequence derives from a woman in her twenties or thirties with Graves' hyperthyroidism that later progressed to Graves' ophthalmopathy. This chain links TRBV5-6 with TRBJ1-1; D is possibly TRBD1 (5 bases). Sequenced: blood. This CDR3 is CASSLGARVAEAFF. In DNA form, the CDR3 reads TGTGCCAGCAGCTTGGGGGCCAGGGTAGCTGAAGCTTTCTTT.